These 4 T cell receptor beta chains originate from one sample sequenced in a study of blood T cells in healthy people across ages. The use of a sample-barcoded 5' primer and a J-beta primer mix characterized a second PCR of roughly 6 to 11 cycles. TCRdb analysed the 5' RACE reads with MiXCR anew, one entry per CDR3 protein. The sample consists of 910,000 or so distinct CDR3 sequences, 51% of them appearing once. Sequencing input: blood. The receptors here all came from a woman aged 60-75 years in good health.

The J gene is TRBJ1-1, the V gene TRBV5-5; D unclear. V lost 1 base and J 0 bases, leaving 4 bases between the germline ends. The CDR3 length is 13 residues. Germline CDR1 reads SGHKS; CDR2 reads YYEKEE (reference sequence). CDR3 in DNA: TGTGCCAGCAGCTTGTGGCTGAACACTGAAGCTTTCTTT. Encoded protein: CASSLWLNTEAFF.

This clonotype came up a few times. The chain combines TRBV7-6 with TRBJ2-3; D unresolved. V was trimmed by 4 bases and J by 5 bases, leaving 10 bases between them. Germline V CDR1 and CDR2: SGHVS, FNYEAQ. This CDR3 spans 13 amino acids. The CDR3 region is CASSSTFVDTQYF. DNA of the CDR3: TGTGCCAGCAGCTCGACCTTCGTAGATACGCAGTATTTT.

The chain is built from TRBV20-1 and TRBJ2-7; 9 bases fit TRBD2. Germline V CDR1 and CDR2: DFQATT, SNEGSKA (reference sequence). This CDR3 comprises 15 residues. J lost 1 base, V lost 3 bases, and 7 bases had no gene match. The CDR3 here is CSASSGRGTSYEQYF. The DNA of the CDR3 is TGCAGTGCTAGTAGCGGGAGAGGGACTTCCTACGAGCAGTACTTC.

V gene TRBV4-3 combines with J gene TRBJ1-2; D perhaps matches TRBD1 (5 bases). CDR3 length equals 14 residues. Looked up from germline, CDR1 is LGHNA and CDR2 is YSLEER. Deletions cut 0 bases from V and 4 bases from J, with 9 bases between. The CDR3 loop is CASSQERDGYGYTF. CDR3 DNA sequence: TGCGCCAGCAGCCAAGAAAGGGACGGCTATGGCTACACCTTC.